The next 22 T cell receptor beta chains were all read from a single sample in a study of beta chain features in type 1 diabetes. Expressed TCRB transcripts were sequenced, since all the RNA that had been isolated was reverse transcribed. The assay was immunoSEQ multiplex PCR, and TCRdb's table has in-frame clones only and misses some. The table has about 900,000 clones, about 17% seen once; the top ten hold 0.02% to 0.03%. The sample consisted of naive CD4+ T cells from blood. These receptor sequences come from a woman between 18 and 29 years old in good health.

This clone was observed a handful of times. The rearrangement joins TRBV2 to TRBJ2-6; no clear D. Trimming took off 9 bases at V and 0 bases at J, with 6 bases between the two ends. Germline-derived CDR1 and CDR2 are SNHLY and FYNNEI. There are 13 residues in the CDR3. The CDR3 nucleotides read TGTGCCAGAGGACGCTCTGGGGCCAACGTCCTGACTTTC. This gives the protein CARGRSGANVLTF.

The rearrangement joins TRBV5-1 to TRBJ1-1; no definite D call. From germline, CDR1 is SGHRS and CDR2 YFSETQ. This CDR3 has 15 residues. The ends were cut back, 4 bases at V and 1 base at J, with 14 bases in the middle. The CDR3 sequence is CASSPPRLTNTEAFF. The CDR3 nucleotides read TGCGCCAGCAGCCCTCCCCGCCTCACGAACACTGAAGCTTTCTTT.

The V call is TRBV9, the J call TRBJ2-1, with 14 bases identical to TRBD2. CDR1 and CDR2 from the germline V gene are SGDLS and YYNGEE. With 3 bases clipped from V and 6 bases from J, the junction kept 5 bases outside the gene matches. The CDR3 extends over 16 amino acids. The CDR3 DNA reads TGTGCCAGCAGCGGGGTAGGACTAGCGGGAGGCAATGAGCAGTTCTTC. Its translation: CASSGVGLAGGNEQFF.

The chain combines TRBV4-2 with TRBJ2-5, with TRBD2 identical over 7 bases. CDR1 and CDR2 from the germline V gene are LGHNA and YNFKEQ. V gave up 0 bases and J gave up 0 bases; unmatched junction bases: 10. The CDR3 totals 18 residues. The CDR3 nucleotides are TGTGCCAGCAGCCAAGATCTGGGCGTGGGGGGGTACCAAGAGACCCAGTACTTC. Its protein is CASSQDLGVGGYQETQYF.

This rearrangement joins TRBV2 to TRBJ1-2, with TRBD1 matching 9 bases. CDR1 is SNHLY, CDR2 FYNNEI, per germline. Trimming cost V 6 bases and J 8 bases; bases outside gene matches: 10. CDR3 length: 14 amino acids. The CDR3 protein is CASRGDRVMQGYTF. The CDR3 DNA sequence: TGTGCCAGCAGGGGGGACAGGGTAATGCAAGGCTACACCTTC.

This clone was seen more than once but under ten times. This chain joins TRBV6-1 and TRBJ2-1; D perhaps matches TRBD1 (6 bases). Trimming left V 7 bases short and J 7 bases short, with 14 bases between. The CDR3 is made up of 13 amino acids. Per germline, CDR1 MNHNS and CDR2 SASEGT. CDR3 region: CASTPLTGNEQFF. The DNA of the CDR3 is TGTGCCAGCACCCCCCTCACAGGGAATGAGCAGTTCTTC.

The rearrangement uses TRBV5-1 and TRBJ2-3; TRBD2 matches 10 bases. Germline CDR1 SGHRS, CDR2 YFSETQ. The CDR3 runs to 18 residues. Trimming took 1 base from V and 2 from J; bases not matched to a gene: 10. DNA of the CDR3: TGCGCCAGCAGCTTGTGGTTAGCGGGAGGCCCACCCACAGATACGCAGTATTTT. It yields the protein CASSLWLAGGPPTDTQYF.

This clone was found a few times. This chain links TRBV28 with TRBJ2-2; possible D gene TRBD1, 5 bases. V was trimmed by 3 bases and J by 2 bases, leaving 10 bases between them. From germline, CDR1 is MDHEN and CDR2 SYDVKM. This CDR3 comprises 15 residues. The CDR3 loop is CASSFWGTNTGELFF. Here the CDR3 DNA reads TGTGCCAGCAGTTTCTGGGGCACAAACACCGGGGAGCTGTTTTTT.

This clone has a handful of counts. This chain links TRBV9 with TRBJ1-5, with a weak D call TRBD1 (5 bases). The CDR3 spans 15 residues. Trimming left V 0 bases short and J 7 bases short, with 14 bases between. Germline V CDR1 and CDR2: SGDLS, YYNGEE. The CDR3 bases are TGTGCCAGCAGCGTAGAACCGGGACCTGGACAGCCCCAGCATTTT. Translated, it gives CASSVEPGPGQPQHF.

This clone showed up just a few times. The J gene is TRBJ1-6, the V gene TRBV4-2; TRBD1 aligns across 9 bases. The germline gives CDR1 LGHNA, CDR2 YNFKEQ. This CDR3 has 17 residues. V was clipped by 1 base and J by 7 bases; unmatched bases: 8. In DNA form, the CDR3 reads TGTGCCAGCAGCCAAGCATTCCGTGGACAGGGGAATTCACCCCTCCACTTT. Translated, it gives CASSQAFRGQGNSPLHF.

This clone came up a few times. The V gene is TRBV7-2, the J gene TRBJ2-7, with D possibly TRBD2 on 6 matching bases. Germline-derived CDR1 and CDR2 are SGHTA and FQGNSA. This CDR3 spans 15 amino acids. Trimming took 5 bases from V and 2 from J, leaving 16 bases between them. The CDR3 is CASSPGSGGAYEQYF. CDR3 in DNA: TGTGCCAGCAGCCCCGGCAGCGGAGGGGCCTACGAGCAGTACTTC.

This clone was counted between two and nine times. V and J are TRBV19 and TRBJ2-2; 14 bases are a match to TRBD2. Germline V gene lookup returns CDR1 LNHDA and CDR2 SQIVND (reference sequence). J lost 7 bases, V lost 6 bases, and 7 bases had no gene match. This CDR3 is built from 16 residues. The DNA of the CDR3 is TGTGCCAGTAGATTGGGACTAGCGGGAGTCAGCGGGGAGCTGTTTTTT. Protein product: CASRLGLAGVSGELFF. The full variable domain, completed using reference TRBV19 and TRBJ2-2, is DGGITQSPKYLFRKEGQNVTLSCEQNLNHDAMYWYRQDPGQGLRLIYYSQIVNDFQKGDIAEGYSVSREKKESFPLTVTSAQKNPTAFYLCASRLGLAGVSGELFFGEGSRLTVL.

As regards this clone: Other DNA sequences within the sample encode an identical CDR3. J is TRBJ2-2 and V is TRBV5-1; D not certain. V was shortened by 0 bases and J by 4 bases, with 4 bases between the two germline ends. The CDR3 runs to 13 residues. CDR1 SGHRS and CDR2 YFSETQ come from the germline V gene. The CDR3 is CASSLGVTGELFF. The CDR3, as DNA: TGCGCCAGCAGCTTGGGTGTCACCGGGGAGCTGTTTTTT.

The gene calls are TRBV6-1 and TRBJ2-7; maybe TRBD2 (5 bases). The germline CDR1 and CDR2 sequences are MNHNS and SASEGT. V was trimmed by 0 bases and J by 2 bases, leaving 8 bases between them. The CDR3 is made up of 14 amino acids. The CDR3 loop is CASSEAEGTYEQYF. The CDR3 coding sequence is TGTGCCAGCAGTGAAGCCGAGGGTACCTACGAGCAGTACTTC.

The chain carries TRBV18 and TRBJ2-7, with TRBD1 as a possible D gene (6 bases). This CDR3 comprises 15 residues. The germline V gene encodes CDR1 KGHSH and CDR2 LQKENI. The V end was cut by 6 bases, the J end by 3 bases, with 18 bases between. Here the CDR3 reads CASSPGVGADYEQYF. CDR3 bases: TGTGCCAGCTCCCCAGGGGTGGGGGCCGACTACGAGCAGTACTTC. Drawing the rest from reference TRBV18 and TRBJ2-7, the complete variable domain is NAGVMQNPRHLVRRRGQEARLRCSPMKGHSHVYWYRQLPEEGLKFMVYLQKENIIDESGMPKERFSAEFPKEGPSILRIQQVVRGDSAAYFCASSPGVGADYEQYFGPGTRLTVT.

This clone was found a few times. J is TRBJ1-2 and V is TRBV4-2; 8 bases line up with TRBD1. This CDR3 region has 14 residues. Trimming at V came to 5 bases and at J to 1 base, leaving 3 bases not matched to a gene. The V gene's germline CDR1 is LGHNA and CDR2 YNFKEQ. CDR3: CASSGQGGNYGYTF. The CDR3 bases are TGTGCCAGCAGCGGACAGGGAGGTAACTATGGCTACACCTTC.

This clone was counted between two and nine times. The chain employs TRBV5-1 and TRBJ2-1; TRBD2 matches at 8 bases. The J segment lost 6 bases and the V segment lost 0 bases, leaving 5 bases of the junction unmatched. Germline V gene lookup returns CDR1 SGHRS and CDR2 YFSETQ. This CDR3 spans 15 amino acids. CDR3 amino acids: CASSLAPAGVNEQFF. In DNA, the CDR3 is TGCGCCAGCAGCTTGGCCCCAGCGGGGGTCAATGAGCAGTTCTTC.

This clone was seen only a few times. The gene calls are TRBV7-2 and TRBJ2-7; a weak D match, TRBD1 (6 bases). CDR3 size: 16 residues. CDR1 SGHTA and CDR2 FQGNSA come from the germline V gene. Trimming left V 2 bases short and J 2 bases short, with 16 bases between. CDR3 sequence: CASSLKGVGTAYEQYF. DNA for the CDR3: TGTGCCAGCAGCTTAAAGGGGGTCGGGACCGCCTACGAGCAGTACTTC.

This clone was detected a few times. CDR3 amino acids: CASSLRWGDRAYEQYF. The CDR3, as DNA: TGTGCCAGCAGCTTAAGATGGGGGGACAGGGCCTACGAGCAGTACTTC. The genes are TRBV7-9 and TRBJ2-7; the match to TRBD1 covers 9 bases. The germline V gene has CDR1 SEHNR and CDR2 FQNEAQ (reference sequence). The CDR3 loop spans 16 amino acids. Germline trimming cut 2 bases from V and 2 bases from J; bases unmatched to any gene: 7.

The V call is TRBV6-6, the J call TRBJ2-7; 11 bases fit TRBD2. CDR3 length equals 14 residues. V lost 5 bases to trimming and J lost 3 bases; unmatched junction nucleotides: 3. Germline V gene sequence: CDR1 MNHNY, CDR2 SVGAGI (reference sequence). CDR3 loop: CASSTTSGVYEQYF. The DNA for the CDR3 is TGTGCCAGCAGTACGACTAGCGGGGTCTACGAGCAGTACTTC.

This chain joins TRBV7-2 and TRBJ1-2, with D perhaps TRBD1 (5 bases). The V gene's germline CDR1 is SGHTA and CDR2 FQGNSA. CDR3 size: 16 residues. Trimming pared 1 base from V and 6 bases from J, leaving 18 bases between. The CDR3 here is CASSLGIAGTLDGYTF. CDR3 nucleotides: TGTGCCAGCAGCTTAGGAATTGCAGGGACCTTGGATGGCTACACCTTC.

This clone appeared a few times. The chain joins TRBV28 to TRBJ1-5; D is undetermined. Germline CDR1 reads MDHEN; CDR2 reads SYDVKM. This CDR3 has 17 amino acids. Trimming pared 5 bases from V and 5 bases from J, leaving 22 bases between. Here the CDR3 DNA reads TGTGCCAGCAGTCTCATACCAACCTGGATCCGGGATCAGCCCCAGCATTTT. It specifies CASSLIPTWIRDQPQHF.